This T cell receptor beta chain was recovered during a study of CD8+CD57+ T cells in acquired aplastic anemia. Study at large: Sorted CD4+ and CD8+ cells yielded DNA averaging about 2.9 ug. Study findings and constraints: Patients and controls had in common around 29 CD8+ CDR3 sequences. Between patients and controls, CD8+ Simpson's diversity did not vary significantly.

The CDR3 loop spans 13 amino acids. The V gene's germline CDR1 is SGDLS and CDR2 YYNGEE. Previously, flow cytometry had revealed CD8+CD57+ cell expansion in the patients chosen for sequencing. By the time of blood sampling, patients had still received no therapy. Template material for TCR beta VDJ and CDR3 profiling consisted of genomic DNA. Each CDR3 protein gets one entry after TCRdb re-called the reads with MiXCR. Among a few hundred thousand distinct CDR3 sequences listed, 70% to 85% were seen once. This clonotype was seen a single time. Antigen unknown. Germline is not matched at one junction end, which may reflect a read error.

The rearrangement uses TRBV9 and TRBJ1-2; D gene ambiguous. The TCR comes from a human donor with aplastic anemia. Input material: sorted CD4+, CD8+, or CD8+CD57+ T cells (not recorded which) from PBMCs. The CDR3 nucleotides are TGTGCCAGCAGCCAAGGGTTTGCTGGTGGCTATTTTTTC. Protein product: CASSQGFAGGYFF.